The T cell receptor (beta chain) described here comes from a study of Graves' ophthalmopathy and Graves' hyperthyroidism. Study in general: Peripheral blood samples were taken at initial diagnosis, before any treatment. Study-level points and caveats: Clonotypes were expanded in thyroid at above 0.001 frequency, and most also appeared in blood. A model built from 13 signatures distinguished ophthalmopathy from stable hyperthyroidism with around 91% sensitivity and around 81% specificity.

The CDR3 loop spans 14 amino acids. V was clipped by 0 bases and J by 5 bases, with 11 bases between them. Germline V gene lookup returns CDR1 SGHTS and CDR2 YDEGEE. Amplification of the TCR beta CDR3 regions used RNA transcripts (as template). Investigators did first-round RT-PCR with HTBI primers, then second-round multiplex PCR. TCRdb recomputed calls from the multiplex PCR reads with MiXCR, one row per CDR3 protein. The sample records 600,000 to 950,000 distinct CDR3 sequences, roughly 41% being singletons. Diagnoses were established from clinical symptoms, serum thyroxine, TRAb, thyroid ultrasound and orbital computed tomography. This clonotype was recorded many times. The antigen remains undetermined.

The sequence came from an adult man with Graves' ophthalmopathy. The chain is built from TRBV5-8 and TRBJ2-5; a weak D match, TRBD1 (5 bases). The sample consisted of peripheral blood. The DNA for the CDR3 is TGTGCCAGCAGCTTGGAAGGGGCGGTGGAGACCCAGTACTTC. Translation: CASSLEGAVETQYF.